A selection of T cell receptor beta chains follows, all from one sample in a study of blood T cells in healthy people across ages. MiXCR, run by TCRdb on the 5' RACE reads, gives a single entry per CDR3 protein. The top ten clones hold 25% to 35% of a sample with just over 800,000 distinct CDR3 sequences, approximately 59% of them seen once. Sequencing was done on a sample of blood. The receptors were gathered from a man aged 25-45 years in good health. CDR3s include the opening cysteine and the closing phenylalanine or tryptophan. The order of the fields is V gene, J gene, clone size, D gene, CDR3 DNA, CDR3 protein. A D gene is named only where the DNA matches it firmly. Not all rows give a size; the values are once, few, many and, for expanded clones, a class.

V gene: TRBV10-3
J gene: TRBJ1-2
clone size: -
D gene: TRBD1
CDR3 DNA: TGTGCCACGACCCCATCCCCCGGGACAGGGGGCAACTATGGCTACACCTTC
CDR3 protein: CATTPSPGTGGNYGYTF

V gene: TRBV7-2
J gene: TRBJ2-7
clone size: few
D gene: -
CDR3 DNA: TGTGCCAGCAGCGGGGGACAAGAGGGCGAGCAGTACTTC
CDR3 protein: CASSGGQEGEQYF

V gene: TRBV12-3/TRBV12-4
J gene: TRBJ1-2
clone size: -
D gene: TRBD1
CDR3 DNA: TGTGCCAGCACCCCGAGGGAGAGGGGGCAAGGCTACACCTTC
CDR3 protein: CASTPRERGQGYTF

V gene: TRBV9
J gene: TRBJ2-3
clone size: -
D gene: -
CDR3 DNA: TGTGCCAGCAGCGTGTTTGGGGGGGCTCGTAGCACAGATACGCAGTATTTT
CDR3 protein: CASSVFGGARSTDTQYF

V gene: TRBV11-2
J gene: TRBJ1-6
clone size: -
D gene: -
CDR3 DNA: TGTGCCAGCAGCTTCCAGGTGCCGCGGGATTCACCCCTCCACTTT
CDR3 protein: CASSFQVPRDSPLHF

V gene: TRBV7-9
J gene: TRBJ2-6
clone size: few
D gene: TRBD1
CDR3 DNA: TGTGCCAGCAGCTCACGCCGGGACAGCTGGGTTGGGGCCAACGTCCTGACTTTC
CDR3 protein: CASSSRRDSWVGANVLTF

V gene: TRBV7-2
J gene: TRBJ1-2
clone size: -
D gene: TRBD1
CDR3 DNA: TGTGCCAGCAGCTTTGGGACAGGGGGTGTTGGCTACACCTTC
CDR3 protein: CASSFGTGGVGYTF

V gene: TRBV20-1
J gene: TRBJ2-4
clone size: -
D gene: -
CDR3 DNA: TGCAGTGCTAGAGAACGGTCTAGCGAAGTGCAGTACTTC
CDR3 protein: CSARERSSEVQYF

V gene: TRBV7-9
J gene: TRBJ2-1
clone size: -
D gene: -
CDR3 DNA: TGTGCCAGCGGCTATGGGGGTTCCTACAATGAGCAGTTCTTC
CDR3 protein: CASGYGGSYNEQFF

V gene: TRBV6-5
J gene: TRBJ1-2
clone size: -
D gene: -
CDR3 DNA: TGTGCCGTCCAAGGCGGCGGGGCTAACTATGGCTACACCTTC
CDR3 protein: CAVQGGGANYGYTF

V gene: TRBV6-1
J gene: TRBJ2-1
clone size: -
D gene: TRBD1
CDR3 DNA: TGTGCCAGCAGTGAAACGACAGGGGGTGAGCAGTTCTTC
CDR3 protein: CASSETTGGEQFF

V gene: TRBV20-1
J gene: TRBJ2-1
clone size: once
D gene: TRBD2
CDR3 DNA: TGCAGTGCTAGAGGTCTAGCGGGGGCTAACAATGAGCAGTTCTTC
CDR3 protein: CSARGLAGANNEQFF